The next 18 T cell receptor beta chains were all read from a single sample in a study of OX40 agonist ivuxolimab in advanced cancers. Method: immunoSEQ multiplex PCR; TCRdb's copy keeps in-frame clones and lacks some. The sample yields about 71,000 clones, around 80% seen once. The specimen comprised CD4+ or CD8+ T cells sorted from blood, sampled in a trial of the OX40 agonist ivuxolimab. The source of these receptors is an adult with an advanced solid tumor such as melanoma, head and neck, liver or kidney cancer.

In its sample, this clone was seen a few times. The chain recombines TRBV5-6 with TRBJ1-1; D not certain. The CDR3 sequence is 13 residues long. From germline, CDR1 is SGHDT and CDR2 YYEEEE. The ends were cut back, 2 bases at V and 1 base at J, with 6 bases in the middle. DNA of the CDR3: TGTGCCAGCAGCTTTAAGCCGAACACTGAAGCTTTCTTT. Its translation: CASSFKPNTEAFF.

The genes are TRBV2 and TRBJ1-1; 12 bases are shared with TRBD1. V lost 9 bases, J lost 4 bases, and 9 bases stayed unmatched. CDR1 is SNHLY and CDR2 is FYNNEI in the germline V gene. The CDR3 loop spans 15 amino acids. The CDR3 loop is CASVRDRGPSTEAFF. The CDR3 bases are TGTGCCAGTGTCCGGGACAGGGGGCCGAGCACTGAAGCTTTCTTT.

The V and J genes are TRBV10-3 and TRBJ2-1; TRBD1 matches at 10 bases. CDR1 is ENHRY, CDR2 SYGVKD, per germline. This CDR3 has 14 amino acids. The junction had 7 bases not matched to a gene; V was cut back by 10 bases and J by 4 bases. CDR3 coding DNA: TGTGCCACCAGGGGGGACAGGGGATACAATGAGCAGTTCTTC. It translates to CATRGDRGYNEQFF.

The chain combines TRBV7-9 with TRBJ2-1; D is uncertain. Germline CDR1 is SEHNR and CDR2 is FQNEAQ (reference sequence). The germline V and J ends were trimmed by 5 bases and 4 bases, with 18 bases remaining between them. The CDR3 sequence is 16 residues long. CDR3 DNA sequence: TGTGCCAGCAGCCTCCGAGACTCGGTTGGGTACAATGAGCAGTTCTTC. Protein product: CASSLRDSVGYNEQFF.

There are a few counts of this clone. CDR3 residues: CASSFTGYGETQYF. Here the CDR3 DNA reads TGTGCCAGTAGTTTTACAGGGTACGGGGAGACCCAGTACTTC. The genes are TRBV19 and TRBJ2-5; D might be TRBD1 (6 bases). The V end was cut by 5 bases, the J end by 5 bases, with 15 bases between. This CDR3 is built from 14 residues. Germline V gene data show CDR1 as LNHDA and CDR2 as SQIVND (reference sequence). Supplemented by reference TRBV19 and TRBJ2-5, the full variable domain reads DGGITQSPKYLFRKEGQNVTLSCEQNLNHDAMYWYRQDPGQGLRLIYYSQIVNDFQKGDIAEGYSVSREKKESFPLTVTSAQKNPTAFYLCASSFTGYGETQYFGPGTRLLVL.

The J gene is TRBJ1-1, the V gene TRBV7-6; possible D gene TRBD1, 6 bases. This CDR3 contains 16 residues. The V end was cut by 5 bases, the J end by 5 bases, with 21 bases between. Germline V lookup: CDR1 SGHVS, CDR2 FNYEAQ. The CDR3 DNA reads as TGTGCCAGCAGCCTACAAGCCCAGGGGAGTGGGACTGAAGCTTTCTTT. Its protein is CASSLQAQGSGTEAFF.

This clone was observed a handful of times. J is TRBJ2-1 and V is TRBV9; D is perhaps TRBD2 (5 bases). The germline V gene encodes CDR1 SGDLS and CDR2 YYNGEE. V was shortened by 3 bases and J by 3 bases, with 13 bases between the two germline ends. This CDR3 comprises 15 residues. CDR3 loop: CASSATSSNYNEQFF. DNA of the CDR3: TGTGCCAGCAGCGCCACGTCTAGCAACTACAATGAGCAGTTCTTC.

V and J are TRBV27 and TRBJ2-3; D unresolved. Trimming pared 3 bases from V and 0 bases from J, leaving 7 bases between. CDR3 size: 14 residues. The germline V gene encodes CDR1 MNHEY and CDR2 SMNVEV (reference sequence). CDR3: CASSFQDSTDTQYF. The CDR3 DNA follows: TGTGCCAGCAGTTTCCAGGACAGCACAGATACGCAGTATTTT.

This sequence joins TRBV29-1 and TRBJ1-2; D is unclear. The length of the CDR3 is 13 residues. V lost 4 bases to trimming and J lost 2 bases, with 11 bases between them. Germline V gene data show CDR1 as SQVTM and CDR2 as ANQGSEA. The DNA of the CDR3 is TGCAGCGTTGGGAATGAAATAAACTATGGCTACACCTTC. This encodes CSVGNEINYGYTF.

The genes are TRBV19 and TRBJ1-3; D perhaps matches TRBD1 (5 bases). The CDR3 extends over 17 amino acids. Trimming took off 7 bases at V and 0 bases at J, with 19 bases between the two ends. The V gene's germline CDR1 is LNHDA and CDR2 SQIVND (reference sequence). CDR3 nucleotides: TGTGCCAGTAACTCCGCCTGGGGCGGACACTCTGGAAACACCATATATTTT. Protein sequence: CASNSAWGGHSGNTIYF.

The chain couples TRBV5-1 to TRBJ2-5; TRBD2 matches at 14 bases. The CDR3 has 17 amino acids. Germline V CDR1 and CDR2: SGHRS, YFSETQ. Unmatched junction bases numbered 6, after V lost 0 bases and J lost 5 bases. Here the CDR3 reads CASSLEARLAGGETQYF. The CDR3 DNA reads TGCGCCAGCAGCTTGGAAGCACGACTAGCGGGGGGGGAGACCCAGTACTTC.

The rearrangement joins TRBV11-2 to TRBJ2-1; 10 bases align to TRBD2. The J segment lost 3 bases and the V segment lost 1 base, leaving 0 bases of the junction unmatched. CDR1 and CDR2 (germline): SGHAT, FQNNGV. The CDR3 extends over 15 amino acids. The CDR3 is CASSLVAGGYNEQFF. In nucleotides, the CDR3 is TGTGCCAGCAGCTTAGTAGCGGGGGGCTACAATGAGCAGTTCTTC.

The chain uses TRBV6-4 and TRBJ2-5; D gene ambiguous. V lost 0 bases and J 7 bases, leaving 12 bases between the germline ends. Germline V lookup: CDR1 MRHNA, CDR2 SNTAGT. The CDR3 is made up of 14 amino acids. The CDR3 loop reads CASSDSVRRGTQYF. The CDR3 DNA is TGTGCCAGCAGTGACTCTGTTAGACGTGGGACCCAGTACTTC.

The chain employs TRBV7-2 and TRBJ2-1; weak D call: TRBD1 (6 bases). The V end lost 8 bases, the J end lost 15 bases, and 20 bases lay between the germline ends. The length of the CDR3 is 12 residues. CDR1 is SGHTA and CDR2 is FQGNSA in the germline V gene. This chain's CDR3 is CASGPGTRGGFF. The CDR3, as DNA: TGTGCCAGCGGCCCCGGGACCAGAGGGGGGTTCTTC.

A single count supports this clone. The CDR3 coding sequence is TGTGCCAGCAGCCTGGTCTACGAGCAGTACTTC. Protein product: CASSLVYEQYF. The rearrangement links TRBV14 to TRBJ2-7; D gene unclear. The CDR3 is 11 amino acids. From germline, CDR1 is SGHDN and CDR2 FVKESK. The ends were cut back, 4 bases at V and 3 bases at J, with 4 bases in the middle.

The V and J genes are TRBV29-1 and TRBJ1-4; D may be TRBD1 (6 bases). The ends were cut back, 6 bases at V and 10 bases at J, with 12 bases in the middle. Germline V gives CDR1 SQVTM, CDR2 ANQGSEA. The CDR3 has 11 amino acids. The CDR3 loop is CSVPQGVKLFF. CDR3 coding DNA: TGCAGCGTCCCACAGGGTGTAAAACTGTTTTTT.

The chain joins TRBV2 to TRBJ2-5, with TRBD1 as a possible D gene (6 bases). Germline V gene data show CDR1 as SNHLY and CDR2 as FYNNEI. CDR3 length equals 13 residues. The V and J ends lost 5 bases and 4 bases respectively, with 11 bases between them. For the CDR3, the DNA is TGTGCCAGCAGTAGGGACATGGCAGAGACCCAGTACTTC. Protein sequence: CASSRDMAETQYF.

V gene TRBV5-1 combines with J gene TRBJ2-6; D is possibly TRBD1 (6 bases). The germline V gene has CDR1 SGHRS and CDR2 YFSETQ. CDR3 length: 18 amino acids. V was trimmed by 5 bases and J by 1 base, leaving 19 bases between them. Here the CDR3 reads CASSLIPGEVSGANVLTF. CDR3 sequence (DNA): TGCGCCAGCAGTTTAATCCCAGGGGAAGTGTCTGGGGCCAACGTCCTGACTTTC.